This TCR beta chain was observed in a study of blood T cell repertoires in COVID-19. Background on the study: Samples taken during acute and convalescent COVID-19 were collected in the United States, Italy and Spain. PBMCs, B-cell-depleted T cells, or T cells provided the cDNA or gDNA that made up the material.

The V segment lost 7 bases and the J segment 4 bases; nucleotides outside the gene matches: 5. There are 13 residues in the CDR3. Germline V CDR1 and CDR2: MNHEY, SVGAGI. Methods used by the authors: Reference gene primer amplification yielded estimated nucleated cell counts. Only in-frame clones appear in the TCRdb table, and some are missing; sequencing was by immunoSEQ multiplex PCR. Clone size and V and J calls were adopted from that table, with D and trimming inferred from the DNA. In the table there are tens of thousands of clones, 75% to 90% of which are singletons. The V and J genes are TRBV6-5 and TRBJ1-2, with 8 bases identical to TRBD1. This TCR came from a human donor with active COVID-19. The donor label of this sample is uncertain. Sequencing was done on a sample of peripheral blood. CDR3: CASIKGQGYGYTF. Written as DNA, the CDR3 is TGTGCCAGCATCAAAGGACAGGGCTATGGCTACACCTTC.